Described below is a single T cell receptor (beta chain) sequence and its context. The antigen remains unidentified. The CDR3 covers 17 residues. Germline V lookup: CDR1 SGHRS, CDR2 YFSETQ. The data were obtained in a study of siplizumab effects on memory and regulatory T cells. Overall study results and limits: Roughly 75-97% of proliferating clones (CD4+ or CD8+) could not be assigned a naive or memory phenotype. Whether the proliferating Tregs (from siplizumab cultures) were suppressive was not confirmed. Alloreactive sequences traceable to unstimulated CD4+ memory cells were significantly reduced by siplizumab.

Some 9.4 x 10^4 TCR templates per sample were sequenced. The data were produced by immunoSEQ multiplex PCR, yet TCRdb's version contains in-frame clones alone and is incomplete. The repertoire holds about 91,000 clones, around 95% seen once, with 0.031% in the top ten. The chain couples TRBV5-1 to TRBJ2-5, with 15 bases matching TRBD2. Matching the DNA end better, TRBJ2-7 makes the J call doubtful. Material for sequencing was naive CD4+ T cells sorted from blood. The TCR was taken from a human donor in good health. The CDR3 is CASSLAGTSGGLSEQYF. The CDR3 nucleotides read TGCGCCAGCAGCTTGGCGGGGACTAGCGGGGGGCTCAGCGAGCAGTACTTC.